A selection of T cell receptor beta chains follows, all from one sample in a study of T cell responses to AZD1222 COVID-19 vaccine. TCRdb's copy holds only in-frame clones and misses some; the assay was immunoSEQ multiplex PCR. Counted here are about 140,000 clones, roughly 93% occurring once; the ten biggest clones make up 6% to 7.5%. Sequencing used peripheral blood, obtained 28 days after the second AZD1222 dose. The receptors stem from an adult who received the AZD1222 COVID-19 vaccine. Both conserved end residues are part of each CDR3. A D gene is named only where the DNA matches it firmly. The size entry is marked missing in some rows and otherwise reads once, few, many or a size class.

abundance | d_gene | j_gene | v_gene | CDR3aa | CDR3nt
. | TRBD2 | TRBJ2-2 | TRBV30 | CAWRGLAGANTGELFF | TGTGCCTGGAGAGGTCTAGCGGGGGCCAACACCGGGGAGCTGTTTTTT
. | . | TRBJ1-1 | TRBV19 | CASSKIGTENTEAFF | TGTGCCAGTAGTAAAATCGGGACGGAGAACACTGAAGCTTTCTTT
. | . | TRBJ1-1 | TRBV19 | CASNVPGRTTEAFF | TGTGCCAGTAACGTACCAGGGCGGACGACTGAAGCTTTCTTT
. | . | TRBJ1-5 | TRBV3-1/TRBV3-2 | CASSLGGDQPQHF | TGTGCCAGCAGCCTGGGAGGCGATCAGCCCCAGCATTTT
. | . | TRBJ2-1 | TRBV5-1 | CASSLVSALSYNEQFF | TGCGCCAGCAGCTTGGTTTCGGCCCTCTCATACAATGAGCAGTTCTTC
. | . | TRBJ1-5 | TRBV10-3 | CAISEWDTNQPQHF | TGTGCCATCAGTGAATGGGACACCAATCAGCCCCAGCATTTT
. | . | TRBJ1-6 | TRBV30 | CAWSSNRVDSPLHF | TGTGCCTGGAGTTCGAACAGGGTCGATTCACCCCTCCACTTT
. | TRBD1 | TRBJ2-3 | TRBV7-3 | CASSLQQGGTDTQYF | TGTGCCAGCAGCTTACAGCAGGGGGGCACAGATACGCAGTATTTT
. | TRBD1 | TRBJ1-1 | TRBV19 | CASNDRGVGNTEAFF | TGTGCCAGTAACGACAGGGGAGTGGGGAACACTGAAGCTTTCTTT
once | TRBD1 | TRBJ1-2 | TRBV9 | CASSPSTGSYGYTF | TGTGCCAGCAGCCCCTCGACAGGGAGCTATGGCTACACCTTC
. | TRBD1 | TRBJ1-2 | TRBV2 | CASTRTGLNYGYTF | TGTGCCAGCACTAGGACAGGCCTTAACTATGGCTACACCTTC
. | TRBD2 | TRBJ2-1 | TRBV30 | CAWSSPGLARDEQFF | TGTGCCTGGAGTTCTCCGGGACTAGCCCGAGATGAGCAGTTCTTC
. | . | TRBJ1-2 | TRBV27 | CASSLQSSGYGYTF | TGTGCCAGCAGCTTACAGTCTTCCGGGTATGGCTACACCTTC
. | . | TRBJ1-1 | TRBV4-1 | CASSLSGGAKNTEAFF | TGCGCCAGCAGCCTCTCGGGAGGGGCCAAGAACACTGAAGCTTTCTTT
. | . | TRBJ1-3 | TRBV18 | CASSPVPGIFASGNTIYF | TGTGCCAGCTCACCAGTTCCAGGAATATTCGCCTCTGGAAACACCATATATTTT
. | . | TRBJ2-7 | TRBV30 | CAWSEVTKGEQYF | TGTGCCTGGAGTGAAGTGACGAAGGGCGAGCAGTACTTC
. | TRBD1 | TRBJ1-4 | TRBV5-1 | CASSLQGGNEKLFF | TGCGCCAGCAGCCTACAGGGGGGGAATGAAAAACTGTTTTTT
. | . | TRBJ1-6 | TRBV5-1 | CASSLSEWGKQSSPLHF | TGCGCCAGCAGCTTGTCTGAATGGGGGAAACAATCGTCACCCCTCCACTTT
. | TRBD1 | TRBJ1-4 | TRBV5-1 | CASSLQGGGNEKLFF | TGCGCCAGCAGCCTACAGGGAGGGGGCAATGAAAAACTGTTTTTT
. | . | TRBJ1-5 | TRBV11-1 | CASSSGSSNQPQHF | TGTGCCAGCAGCTCAGGCAGTTCCAATCAGCCCCAGCATTTT
. | TRBD1 | TRBJ2-3 | TRBV24-1 | CATSDSDRGRTDTQYF | TGTGCCACCAGTGATTCTGACAGGGGGAGGACAGATACGCAGTATTTT
. | . | TRBJ2-5 | TRBV30 | CAWRGWHKETQYF | TGTGCCTGGAGGGGTTGGCACAAAGAGACCCAGTACTTC
. | . | TRBJ2-2 | TRBV12-3/TRBV12-4 | CASSLVFTGELFF | TGTGCCAGCAGTTTAGTATTCACCGGGGAGCTGTTTTTT
. | . | TRBJ1-1 | TRBV7-6 | CASSEMSTEAFF | TGTGCCAGCAGCGAGATGTCCACTGAAGCTTTCTTT
. | TRBD2 | TRBJ2-2 | TRBV7-3 | CASSLRPSGGTGELFF | TGTGCCAGCAGCTTGAGGCCTAGCGGGGGCACCGGGGAGCTGTTTTTT
. | . | TRBJ2-1 | TRBV7-2 | CASSPKGGSYNEQFF | TGTGCCAGCAGCCCCAAAGGGGGTTCCTACAATGAGCAGTTCTTC
. | TRBD1 | TRBJ1-1 | TRBV13 | CASSLVSPDRESEAFF | TGTGCCAGCAGCTTAGTAAGTCCTGACAGGGAGAGTGAAGCTTTCTTT
once | . | TRBJ2-1 | TRBV29-1 | CSVETRAWDEQFF | TGCAGCGTCGAGACCAGGGCGTGGGATGAGCAGTTCTTC
. | . | TRBJ1-1 | TRBV11-3 | CASSLEGQGTEAFF | TGTGCCAGCAGCTTAGAGGGTCAAGGCACTGAAGCTTTCTTT
few | TRBD2 | TRBJ2-3 | TRBV24-1 | CATSDPKRGSRTDTQYF | TGTGCCACCAGTGATCCAAAGCGGGGAAGTCGCACAGATACGCAGTATTTT